Listed below are T cell receptor beta chains from one sample, sequenced in a study of identifying expanded T cells in peripheral blood. Produced via immunoSEQ multiplex PCR; TCRdb's table is partial and in-frame only. The top ten clones hold 17% of a sample with approximately 100,000 clones, around nine tenths of them seen once. Sequenced sample: blood. These receptors were collected from a person aged 18 to 69 in good health. Both conserved end residues are part of each CDR3. The order of the fields is V gene, J gene, CDR3 protein.

V gene: TRBV9
J gene: TRBJ1-2
CDR3 protein: CASSPAGANYGYTF

V gene: TRBV7-6
J gene: TRBJ2-5
CDR3 protein: CASSFTGSPWETQYF

V gene: TRBV18
J gene: TRBJ1-2
CDR3 protein: CASSPDWGQDYGYTF

V gene: TRBV28
J gene: TRBJ1-1
CDR3 protein: CASSFPGSNTEAFF

V gene: TRBV6-6
J gene: TRBJ2-1
CDR3 protein: CASSYAPNEQFF

V gene: TRBV15
J gene: TRBJ2-5
CDR3 protein: CATSRRTPLWTQYF

V gene: TRBV4-3
J gene: TRBJ2-3
CDR3 protein: CASSQTSGGADTQYF

V gene: TRBV6-1
J gene: TRBJ2-1
CDR3 protein: CASSAQSSGGHEQFF

V gene: TRBV6-6
J gene: TRBJ2-7
CDR3 protein: CASSYDPSGGAYEQYF

V gene: TRBV6-5
J gene: TRBJ1-4
CDR3 protein: CASSFVGGTNEKLFF

V gene: TRBV29-1
J gene: TRBJ2-1
CDR3 protein: CSVMTSGGYNEQFF

V gene: TRBV18
J gene: TRBJ1-1
CDR3 protein: CASSPRGGLNRGLVTEAFF

V gene: TRBV9
J gene: TRBJ2-7
CDR3 protein: CASGDWGSSPYEQYF

V gene: TRBV7-2
J gene: TRBJ2-3
CDR3 protein: CASSLGTSGDTQYF

V gene: TRBV25-1
J gene: TRBJ1-3
CDR3 protein: CASSEYMGGAASGNTIYF

V gene: TRBV10-3
J gene: TRBJ1-1
CDR3 protein: CAINTGTGGHANTEAFF

V gene: TRBV5-6
J gene: TRBJ1-2
CDR3 protein: CASRAGTSYGYTF

V gene: TRBV18
J gene: TRBJ2-7
CDR3 protein: CASSPFPLRTSGGLSLYEQYF

V gene: TRBV6-5
J gene: TRBJ2-3
CDR3 protein: CASSSHMSTTDTQYF

V gene: TRBV19
J gene: TRBJ1-5
CDR3 protein: CASSNMGTTDPYSNQPQHF

V gene: TRBV14
J gene: TRBJ2-7
CDR3 protein: CASSPDRTYEQYF

V gene: TRBV5-3
J gene: TRBJ2-4
CDR3 protein: CARSSQLEYSKNIQYF

V gene: TRBV6-4
J gene: TRBJ2-2
CDR3 protein: CASSGTGDTGELFF

V gene: TRBV7-2
J gene: TRBJ2-3
CDR3 protein: CASSSPQSTDTQYF

V gene: TRBV7-9
J gene: TRBJ1-2
CDR3 protein: CASSLAAGDGYTF

V gene: TRBV5-6
J gene: TRBJ2-7
CDR3 protein: CASSFPATYEQYF

V gene: TRBV5-5
J gene: TRBJ2-1
CDR3 protein: CASSQLYLGGTVNEQFF

V gene: TRBV4-2
J gene: TRBJ1-5
CDR3 protein: CASSQDRGQPQHF

V gene: TRBV5-1
J gene: TRBJ2-7
CDR3 protein: CASSTDRGRSYEQYF

V gene: TRBV10-3
J gene: TRBJ1-6
CDR3 protein: CAISLDSLNSPLHF

V gene: TRBV18
J gene: TRBJ1-6
CDR3 protein: CASSPQEGGNNSPLHF

V gene: TRBV7-2
J gene: TRBJ2-7
CDR3 protein: CASSEDSTSYEQYF

V gene: TRBV19
J gene: TRBJ1-5
CDR3 protein: CASSTAKTYYSNQPQHF

V gene: TRBV5-4
J gene: TRBJ1-4
CDR3 protein: CASSLASSQGSEKLFF

V gene: TRBV6-5
J gene: TRBJ1-5
CDR3 protein: CASRTGQGQPQHF

V gene: TRBV21-1
J gene: TRBJ1-5
CDR3 protein: CASSKDWKGGQPQHF

V gene: TRBV5-6
J gene: TRBJ1-2
CDR3 protein: CASSLSKGRGLNYGYTF

V gene: TRBV28
J gene: TRBJ1-1
CDR3 protein: CASSLSRRGLNTEAFF

V gene: TRBV11-2
J gene: TRBJ1-1
CDR3 protein: CASSPETVEAFF

V gene: TRBV28
J gene: TRBJ1-2
CDR3 protein: CASSFGGYERYGYTF

V gene: TRBV27
J gene: TRBJ2-2
CDR3 protein: CASSWIAGGTGELFF

V gene: TRBV19
J gene: TRBJ1-1
CDR3 protein: CASTEGALEAFF

V gene: TRBV30
J gene: TRBJ1-6
CDR3 protein: CAWIQGTYNPSSYNSPLHF

V gene: TRBV9
J gene: TRBJ1-6
CDR3 protein: CASSQRPTDSPLHF